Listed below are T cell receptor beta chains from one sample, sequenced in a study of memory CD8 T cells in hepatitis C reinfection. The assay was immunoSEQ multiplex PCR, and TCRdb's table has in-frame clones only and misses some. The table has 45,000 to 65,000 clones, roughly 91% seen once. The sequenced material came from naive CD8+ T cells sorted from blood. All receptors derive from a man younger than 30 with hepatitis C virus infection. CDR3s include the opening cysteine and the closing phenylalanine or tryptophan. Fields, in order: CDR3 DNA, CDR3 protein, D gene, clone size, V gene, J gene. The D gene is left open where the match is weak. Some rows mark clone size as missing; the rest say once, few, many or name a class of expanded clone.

DNA: TGTGCCAGCGGCGACAGGAACTCTGGAAACACCATATATTTT
CDR3: CASGDRNSGNTIYF
D: NA
size: NA
V: TRBV6-6
J: TRBJ1-3

DNA: TGTGCCAGCAGTTACTCGAATAGTCCCAATGAGCAGTTCTTC
CDR3: CASSYSNSPNEQFF
D: NA
size: NA
V: TRBV6-5
J: TRBJ2-1

DNA: TGCGCCACATTAGGTAGCGCCTCCTACAATGAGCAGTTCTTC
CDR3: CATLGSASYNEQFF
D: NA
size: NA
V: TRBV10-2
J: TRBJ2-1

DNA: TGCGCCAGCAGCCAAGCCCCGGGACTAGCGGGAGGGCCCGGCACAGATACGCAGTATTTT
CDR3: CASSQAPGLAGGPGTDTQYF
D: TRBD2
size: NA
V: TRBV4-1
J: TRBJ2-3

DNA: TGCGCCAGCAGCCCAGACAGACGAGGCGAGCAGTACTTC
CDR3: CASSPDRRGEQYF
D: NA
size: few
V: TRBV5-1
J: TRBJ2-7

DNA: TGTGCCAGCAGCAGAACTTTCAGGGTAGGGGAGACCCAGTACTTC
CDR3: CASSRTFRVGETQYF
D: NA
size: NA
V: TRBV27
J: TRBJ2-5

DNA: TGTGCCAGCAGCTTCAGAAGCTCCTACGAGCAGTACTTC
CDR3: CASSFRSSYEQYF
D: NA
size: NA
V: TRBV5-6
J: TRBJ2-7

DNA: TGCAGTGCCCCCTACAGAGCTGAAGCTTTCTTT
CDR3: CSAPYRAEAFF
D: NA
size: NA
V: TRBV20-1
J: TRBJ1-1

DNA: TGCGCCAGCAGGGGACAGGGGTATGGCTACACCTTC
CDR3: CASRGQGYGYTF
D: TRBD1
size: NA
V: TRBV4-1
J: TRBJ1-2

DNA: TGTGCCAGCAGCGTAGGGGGGGACGCAGGGACTGAAGCTTTCTTT
CDR3: CASSVGGDAGTEAFF
D: NA
size: NA
V: TRBV9
J: TRBJ1-1

DNA: TGCGCCAGCAGCCAAGCTAGCGGACAGCTTAGCGGGAGCGGGGAGCTGTTTTTT
CDR3: CASSQASGQLSGSGELFF
D: TRBD2
size: NA
V: TRBV4-1
J: TRBJ2-2